The sequence of this T cell receptor beta chain was determined in a study of identical twins. General observations from the study: Models underpredicted monozygotic twin sharing of out-of-frame TCR alpha.

There are 15 residues in the CDR3. The V and J ends lost 4 bases and 2 bases, in that order; junction bases with no gene match: 6. Germline CDR1 SNHLY, CDR2 FYNNEI. This clonotype appeared a few times. Its target is unknown. TCRdb ran MiXCR on the 5' RACE reads and lists one entry per CDR3 protein. The table records approximately 1.8 million distinct CDR3 sequences, roughly a third of them present only once. The sequence came from a newborn girl in good health. Sequenced material: cord blood. V usage is TRBV2 and J usage is TRBJ2-7; TRBD1 matches 9 bases. The CDR3 bases are TGTGCCAGCAGTGGATGGACAGGGGCGACCTACGAGCAGTACTTC. Translated, it gives CASSGWTGATYEQYF.